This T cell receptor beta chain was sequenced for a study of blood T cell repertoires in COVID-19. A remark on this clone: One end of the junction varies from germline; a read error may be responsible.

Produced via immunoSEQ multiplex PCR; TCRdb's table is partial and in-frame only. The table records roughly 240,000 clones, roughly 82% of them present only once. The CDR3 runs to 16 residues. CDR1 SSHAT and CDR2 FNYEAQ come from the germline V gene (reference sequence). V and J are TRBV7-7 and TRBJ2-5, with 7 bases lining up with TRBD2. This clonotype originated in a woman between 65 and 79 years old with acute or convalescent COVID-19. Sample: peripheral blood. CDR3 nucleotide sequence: TGTGCTAGCAGCTTAGGGGAGGGACGTATGAAAGAGACCCAGTACTTC. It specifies CASSLGEGRMKETQYF.